A selection of T cell receptor beta chains follows, all from one sample in a study of cytomegalovirus exposure and HLA in healthy donors. Libraries were prepared by immunoSEQ multiplex PCR; TCRdb keeps only in-frame clonotypes and omits some of them. The table counts some 64,000 clones; about 1.8% lies in the top ten. Sequenced input: PBMCs. The receptors were sampled from a woman aged 25 to 39 in good health and CMV-seronegative. CDR3s include the opening cysteine and the closing phenylalanine or tryptophan. Each record gives: J gene, V gene, D gene, CDR3 DNA, CDR3 protein. The D gene is left open where the match is weak.

TRBJ2-7	TRBV18	TRBD2	TGTGCCAGCTCACCCTCCATAGCGGGAGAGGACGAGCAGTACTTC	CASSPSIAGEDEQYF
TRBJ1-5	TRBV4-1	.	TGCGCCAGCAGCATAGACACAAGCAGCAATCAGCCCCAGCATTTT	CASSIDTSSNQPQHF
TRBJ2-2	TRBV6-5	.	TGTGCCAGCAACGACCCAGGGGCAGGGGAGCTGTTTTTT	CASNDPGAGELFF
TRBJ2-7	TRBV2	.	TGTGCCAGCAAGGGAGGGGGGTCCTCCTACGAGCAGTACTTC	CASKGGGSSYEQYF
TRBJ1-2	TRBV4-2	TRBD1	TGTGCCAGCAGCCCCGGGACAGGGGGCTTTAACTATGGCTACACCTTC	CASSPGTGGFNYGYTF
TRBJ1-2	TRBV9	TRBD1	TGTGCCAGCAGCGTAGTTGGGCAGGGGGCAAGTGGCTACACCTTC	CASSVVGQGASGYTF
TRBJ1-4	TRBV5-1	TRBD1	TGCGCCAGCAGCTCCCGGACAGGGAGGGGTTCAACTAATGAAAAACTGTTTTTT	CASSSRTGRGSTNEKLFF
TRBJ1-2	TRBV4-1	TRBD1	TGCGCCAGCAGCCAACGGGACAGCCCAAACTATGGCTACACCTTC	CASSQRDSPNYGYTF
TRBJ2-1	TRBV29-1	TRBD2	TGCAGCGTGCATACTAGCGGGAGGAGGAATGAGCAGTTCTTC	CSVHTSGRRNEQFF
TRBJ2-3	TRBV9	TRBD1	TGTGCCAGCAGCGTACTGACAGGGGACACAGATACGCAGTATTTT	CASSVLTGDTDTQYF
TRBJ1-1	TRBV18	.	TGTGCCAGCTCGGGGCATACCGACCTTGAAGCTTTCTTT	CASSGHTDLEAFF
TRBJ2-2	TRBV11-2	TRBD1	TGTGCCAGCAGCCGGGACAGCTACACCGGGGAGCTGTTTTTT	CASSRDSYTGELFF
TRBJ2-7	TRBV7-2	.	TGTGCCAGCAGGAAGACGGAGAATAGCCTCTACGAGCAGTACTTC	CASRKTENSLYEQYF
TRBJ2-7	TRBV14	.	TGTGCCAGCAGCCAAGACTTCTACGAGCAGTACTTC	CASSQDFYEQYF
TRBJ1-5	TRBV6-1	.	TGTGCCAGCAGTGACAGGGGCCCTTATAGCAATCAGCCCCAGCATTTT	CASSDRGPYSNQPQHF
TRBJ2-2	TRBV6-6	.	TGTGCCATCCTTCTAGCGCCCACCGGGGAGCTGTTTTTT	CAILLAPTGELFF
TRBJ2-7	TRBV5-1	TRBD1	TGCGCCAGCAGCTACCCGGGACAGTTATACGAGCAGTACTTC	CASSYPGQLYEQYF
TRBJ2-1	TRBV6-5	.	TGTGCCAGCAGTTACTCGAGGGGGGGCTTCTACAATGAGCAGTTCTTC	CASSYSRGGFYNEQFF
TRBJ1-5	TRBV19	.	TGTGCCAGTAGTATAGGGAGACGGCAGCCCCAGCATTTT	CASSIGRRQPQHF
TRBJ2-7	TRBV6-1	TRBD1	TGTGCCAGCAGTGAAGGGACAGGGGGCTACTACGAGCAGTACTTC	CASSEGTGGYYEQYF
TRBJ1-1	TRBV7-3	.	TGTGCCAGCAGCCCCCTACCGAACACTGAAGCTTTCTTT	CASSPLPNTEAFF
TRBJ2-1	TRBV28	TRBD2	TGTGCCAGCAGTTTATACGGGACTAGATGGAATGAGCAGTTCTTC	CASSLYGTRWNEQFF
TRBJ2-7	TRBV6-1	TRBD1	TGTGCCAGCAGTGAACCTTACAGGGGTTTCTCCTACGAGCAGTACTTC	CASSEPYRGFSYEQYF
TRBJ1-5	TRBV6-5	TRBD1	TGTGCCAGCAGCTCAGGACAGGGCAATCAGCCCCAGCATTTT	CASSSGQGNQPQHF
TRBJ1-1	TRBV27	.	TGTGCCAGCAGCTACAGGGATAACACTGAAGCTTTCTTT	CASSYRDNTEAFF
TRBJ2-7	TRBV27	TRBD1	TGTGCCAGCAGTCCTAGGGACAGGCCCCTTGGCGAGCAGTACTTC	CASSPRDRPLGEQYF
TRBJ2-1	TRBV7-3	TRBD2	TGTGCCAGCAGCTTACGGGCGCTAGCGGGCAATTACCGGGGTCATGAGCAGTTCTTC	CASSLRALAGNYRGHEQFF
TRBJ2-7	TRBV5-1	TRBD2	TGCGCCAGCAGCCTCGGGACTAGCGGCTACGAGCAGTACTTC	CASSLGTSGYEQYF
TRBJ2-7	TRBV4-3	.	TGCGCCAGCAGCCAAGAGGCGGGGGCCTTCTACGAGCAGTACTTC	CASSQEAGAFYEQYF